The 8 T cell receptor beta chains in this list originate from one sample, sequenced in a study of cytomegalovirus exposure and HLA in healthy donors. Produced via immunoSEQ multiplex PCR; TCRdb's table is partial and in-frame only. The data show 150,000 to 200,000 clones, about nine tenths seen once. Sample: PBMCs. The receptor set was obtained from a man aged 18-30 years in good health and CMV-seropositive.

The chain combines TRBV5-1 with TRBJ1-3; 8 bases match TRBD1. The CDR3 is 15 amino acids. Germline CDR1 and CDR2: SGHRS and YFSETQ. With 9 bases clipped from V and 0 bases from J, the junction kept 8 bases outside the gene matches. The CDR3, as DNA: TGCGCCAAAGAAGGACAGGGCCACTCTGGAAACACCATATATTTT. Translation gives CAKEGQGHSGNTIYF.

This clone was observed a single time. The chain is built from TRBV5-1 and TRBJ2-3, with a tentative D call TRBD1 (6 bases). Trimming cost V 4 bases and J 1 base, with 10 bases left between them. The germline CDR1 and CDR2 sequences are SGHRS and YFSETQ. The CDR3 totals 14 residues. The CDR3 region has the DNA TGCGCCAGCAGCGAGACAGGTCGCACAGATACGCAGTATTTT. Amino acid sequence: CASSETGRTDTQYF.

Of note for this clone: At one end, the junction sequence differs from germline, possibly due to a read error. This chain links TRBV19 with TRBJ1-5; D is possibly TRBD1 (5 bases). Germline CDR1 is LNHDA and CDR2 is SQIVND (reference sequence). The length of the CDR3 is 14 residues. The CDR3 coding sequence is TGTGCTAGTAGTATCGGGGGAGGGGATCAGCCCCAGCATTTT. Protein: CASSIGGGDQPQHF.

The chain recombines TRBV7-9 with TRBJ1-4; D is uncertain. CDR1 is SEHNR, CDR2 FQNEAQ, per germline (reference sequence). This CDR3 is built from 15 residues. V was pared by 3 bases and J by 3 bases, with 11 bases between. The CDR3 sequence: CASSLGRASNEKLFF. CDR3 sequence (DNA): TGTGCCAGCAGCTTGGGCAGAGCCTCTAATGAAAAACTGTTTTTT.

Written as DNA, the CDR3 is TGTGCCAGCAGTTACCACGGCCCAGGGGAGACCCAGTACTTC. Its protein is CASSYHGPGETQYF. This sequence joins TRBV6-5 and TRBJ2-5; maybe TRBD1 (5 bases). V lost 2 bases, J lost 5 bases, and 12 bases lay in between. CDR3 length: 14 residues. Germline V lookup: CDR1 MNHEY, CDR2 SVGAGI.

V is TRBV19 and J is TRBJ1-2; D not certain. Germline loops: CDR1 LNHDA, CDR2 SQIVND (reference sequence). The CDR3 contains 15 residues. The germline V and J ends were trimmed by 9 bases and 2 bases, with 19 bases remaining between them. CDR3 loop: CASLESATTNYGYTF. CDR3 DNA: TGTGCCAGCCTTGAATCTGCTACCACCAACTATGGCTACACCTTC.

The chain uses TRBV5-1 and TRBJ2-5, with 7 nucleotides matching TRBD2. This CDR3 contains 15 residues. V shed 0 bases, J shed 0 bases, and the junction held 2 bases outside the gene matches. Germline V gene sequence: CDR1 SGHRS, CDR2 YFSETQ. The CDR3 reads CASSLAGTNQETQYF. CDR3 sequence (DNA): TGCGCCAGCAGCTTGGCCGGGACTAACCAAGAGACCCAGTACTTC.

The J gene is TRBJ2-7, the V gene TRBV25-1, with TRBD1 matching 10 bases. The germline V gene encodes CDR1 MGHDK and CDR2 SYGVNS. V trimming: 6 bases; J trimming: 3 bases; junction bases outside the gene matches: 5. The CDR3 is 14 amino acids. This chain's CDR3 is CASSYWDRGYEQYF. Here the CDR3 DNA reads TGTGCCAGCAGCTACTGGGACAGGGGCTACGAGCAGTACTTC.